This TCR beta chain was found in a study of shared T cell receptors in the human thymus. The CDR3 is made up of 13 amino acids. The germline V gene encodes CDR1 SNHLY and CDR2 FYNNEI. The V and J ends lost 4 bases and 3 bases respectively, with 10 bases between them. Sequenced by immunoSEQ multiplex PCR; TCRdb stores in-frame clones only, minus some. The sample contains over 650,000 clones, around 87% of which appear only once. The data also belong to a second study, concerning human thymus T cells.

Sequencing was carried out using thymocytes. The sequence was obtained from a boy in the first two years of life with a congenital heart defect. The chain has TRBV2 and TRBJ2-7, with D unresolved. The CDR3 region is CASSGGRFYEQYF. The CDR3 region has the DNA TGTGCCAGCAGTGGCGGCAGATTCTACGAGCAGTACTTC. Full variable domain (missing parts from reference TRBV2 and TRBJ2-7): EPEVTQTPSHQVTQMGQEVILRCVPISNHLYFYWYRQILGQKVEFLVSFYNNEISEKSEIFDDQFSVERPDGSNFTLKIRSTKLEDSAMYFCASSGGRFYEQYFGPGTRLTVT.